Presented here are 5 T cell receptor beta chains from one specimen sequenced in a study of T cell repertoires in cytomegalovirus infection. TCRdb called the reads again in MiXCR, with one record for every CDR3 protein. Among about 250,000 distinct CDR3 sequences, about 17% were seen once, and the ten largest hold about 45%. The sample consisted of CD8+ T cells from PBMCs. The receptors shown here come from a human donor in good health (CMV status not recorded). Some clones in this sample may be carry-over from other donors' samples.

V and J are TRBV20-1 and TRBJ2-7; D perhaps matches TRBD1 (6 bases). V was cut by 2 bases and J by 4 bases, with 12 bases left in between. CDR1 is DFQATT and CDR2 is SNEGSKA in the germline V gene (reference sequence). CDR3 size: 13 residues. CDR3 sequence (DNA): TGCAGTGCTAGAAACAGGGCAGGGTACGAGCAGTACTTC. It is translated as CSARNRAGYEQYF.

In its sample, this clonotype was seen many times. The chain recombines TRBV28 with TRBJ1-1; D is ambiguous. The germline V gene encodes CDR1 MDHEN and CDR2 SYDVKM. This CDR3 contains 15 residues. Trimming cost V 4 bases and J 0 bases, with 12 bases left between them. The CDR3 sequence: CASSSREGMNTEAFF. Written as DNA, the CDR3 is TGTGCCAGCAGTTCCCGCGAGGGAATGAACACTGAAGCTTTCTTT. The complete variable domain, with remaining parts taken from reference TRBV28 and TRBJ1-1, reads DVKVTQSSRYLVKRTGEKVFLECVQDMDHENMFWYRQDPGLGLRLIYFSYDVKMKEKGDIPEGYSVSREKKERFSLILESASTNQTSMYLCASSSREGMNTEAFFGQGTRLTVV.

This clonotype was counted a few times. The gene calls are TRBV4-2 and TRBJ2-3; no clear D. Looked up from germline, CDR1 is LGHNA and CDR2 is YNFKEQ. The V and J ends lost 4 bases and 6 bases respectively, with 11 bases between them. This CDR3 contains 13 residues. The DNA of the CDR3 is TGTGCCAGCAGCCCGGCATCCGAGGATACGCAGTATTTT. Encoded protein: CASSPASEDTQYF.

This clonotype occurred many times. The gene calls are TRBV6-2 or TRBV6-3 and TRBJ2-7, with 11 bases lining up with TRBD1. Trimming removed 2 bases from V and 4 bases from J; junction bases left unmatched: 4. CDR1 and CDR2 (germline): MNHEY, SVGEGT. CDR3 size: 15 residues. CDR3 protein: CASSYPGQGVYEQYF. The CDR3 nucleotides are TGTGCCAGCAGTTACCCGGGACAGGGGGTTTACGAGCAGTACTTC.

This clonotype was counted many times. The V gene is TRBV7-9, the J gene TRBJ2-1, with unresolved D. Trimming removed 4 bases at V and 0 bases at J, with 13 bases between. Germline CDR1 and CDR2: SEHNR and FQNEAQ (reference sequence). CDR3 size: 16 residues. DNA of the CDR3: TGTGCCAGCAGCTGGTCAGGCCAAAGCTCCTACAATGAGCAGTTCTTC. Its protein product is CASSWSGQSSYNEQFF.